Listed below are T cell receptor beta chains from one sample, sequenced in a study of blood T cells in healthy people across ages. TCRdb used MiXCR to reprocess the 5' RACE reads, holding one entry per CDR3 protein. In the table there are some 800,000 distinct CDR3 sequences, 20% to 25% of which are singletons. These data were likewise used in another study, on T cells of mothers and their children.

Material for sequencing was blood. The receptors were sampled from a boy aged 5-17 years in good health. CDR3s include the opening cysteine and the closing phenylalanine or tryptophan.

V gene	CDR3 protein
TRBV11-2	CASSLDPLTGMATF
TRBV27	CASRYRDNTEAFF
TRBV28	CASSSLGTQYF
TRBV20-1	CSATSETQYF
TRBV5-1	CASSSQTGGTNEQFF
TRBV19	CASRKALNTEAFF
TRBV29-1	CSCETGGNTEAFF
TRBV9	CASSGGEENYNEQFF
TRBV6-6	CASTGEINQPQHF
TRBV4-1	CASSQEPGTPQVTQYF
TRBV11-1	CASGDRGNTEAFF
TRBV29-1	CSVSPETQGYEQYF
TRBV12-3/TRBV12-4	CASTSLSWPGVHEQFF